This T cell receptor beta chain was retrieved from a study of cytomegalovirus exposure and HLA in healthy donors. Germline V gene sequence: CDR1 SGHNT, CDR2 YYREEE (reference sequence). The CDR3 is 16 amino acids. The J segment lost 5 bases and the V segment lost 2 bases, leaving 7 bases of the junction unmatched. The data were produced by immunoSEQ multiplex PCR, yet TCRdb's version contains in-frame clones alone and is incomplete. The sample has some 130,000 clones, roughly 79% seen once; the top ten hold roughly 27%. V and J are TRBV5-4 and TRBJ1-1, with 12 positions matching TRBD1. This TCR was sampled from a man aged 25 to 45 in good health and CMV-seropositive. The sequenced material came from PBMCs. The CDR3 DNA reads TGTGCCAGCAGCTTAGGGACAGGGGGCGAGGTAACTGAAGCTTTCTTT. Its protein product is CASSLGTGGEVTEAFF.